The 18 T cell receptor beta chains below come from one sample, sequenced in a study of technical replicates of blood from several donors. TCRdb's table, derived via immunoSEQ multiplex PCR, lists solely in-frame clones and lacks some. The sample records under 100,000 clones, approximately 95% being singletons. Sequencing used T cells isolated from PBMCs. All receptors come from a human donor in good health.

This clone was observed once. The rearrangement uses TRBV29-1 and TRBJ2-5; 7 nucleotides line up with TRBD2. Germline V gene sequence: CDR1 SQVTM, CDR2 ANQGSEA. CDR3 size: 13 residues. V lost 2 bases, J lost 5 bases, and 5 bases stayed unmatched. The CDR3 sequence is CSVETFSGETQYF. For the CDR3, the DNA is TGCAGCGTTGAAACCTTTAGCGGGGAGACCCAGTACTTC.

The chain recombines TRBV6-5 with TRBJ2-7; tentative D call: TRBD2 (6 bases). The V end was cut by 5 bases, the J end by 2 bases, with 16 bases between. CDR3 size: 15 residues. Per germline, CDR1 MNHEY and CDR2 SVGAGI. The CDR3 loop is CASSPPEEGPYEQYF. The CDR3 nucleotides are TGTGCCAGCAGTCCACCTGAGGAGGGCCCCTACGAGCAGTACTTC.

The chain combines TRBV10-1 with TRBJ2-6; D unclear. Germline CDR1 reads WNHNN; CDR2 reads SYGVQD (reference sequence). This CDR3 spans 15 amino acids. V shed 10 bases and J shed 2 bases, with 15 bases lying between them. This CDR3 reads CANYPFAAGANVLTF. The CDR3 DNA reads TGCGCCAACTACCCTTTCGCAGCTGGGGCCAACGTCCTGACTTTC.

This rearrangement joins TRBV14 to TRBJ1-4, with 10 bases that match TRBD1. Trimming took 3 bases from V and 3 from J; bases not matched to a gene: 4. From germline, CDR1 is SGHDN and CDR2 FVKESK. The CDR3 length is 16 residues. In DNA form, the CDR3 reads TGTGCCAGCAGCCAGGGGACAGGGGTTTCTAATGAAAAACTGTTTTTT. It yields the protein CASSQGTGVSNEKLFF.

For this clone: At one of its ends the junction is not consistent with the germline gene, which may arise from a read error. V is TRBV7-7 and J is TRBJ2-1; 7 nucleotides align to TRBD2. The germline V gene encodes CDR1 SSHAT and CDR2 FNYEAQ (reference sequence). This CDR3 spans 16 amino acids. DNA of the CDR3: TGTGCTAGCAGCACCCGGCCAGCGGGACGAACCAATGAGCAGTTCTTC. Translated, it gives CASSTRPAGRTNEQFF.

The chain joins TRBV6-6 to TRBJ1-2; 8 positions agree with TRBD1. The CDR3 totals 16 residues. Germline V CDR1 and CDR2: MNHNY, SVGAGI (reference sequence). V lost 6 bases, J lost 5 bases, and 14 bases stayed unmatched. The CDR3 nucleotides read TGTGCCAGCAGCCACAATCCGGGACAGGCATCTTATGGCTACACCTTC. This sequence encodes CASSHNPGQASYGYTF.

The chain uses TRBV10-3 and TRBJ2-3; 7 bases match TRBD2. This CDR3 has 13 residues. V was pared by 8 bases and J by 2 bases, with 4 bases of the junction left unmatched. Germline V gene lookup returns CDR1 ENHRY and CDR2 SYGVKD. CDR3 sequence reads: CAIYGGTTDTQYF. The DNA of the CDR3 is TGTGCCATCTACGGGGGGACCACAGATACGCAGTATTTT.

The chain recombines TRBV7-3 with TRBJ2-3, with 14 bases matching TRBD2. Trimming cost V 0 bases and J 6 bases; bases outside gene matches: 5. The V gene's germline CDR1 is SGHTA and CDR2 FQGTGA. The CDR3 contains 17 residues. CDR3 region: CASSLTGLAGVGDTQYF. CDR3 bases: TGTGCCAGCAGCTTAACGGGACTAGCGGGAGTAGGCGATACGCAGTATTTT.

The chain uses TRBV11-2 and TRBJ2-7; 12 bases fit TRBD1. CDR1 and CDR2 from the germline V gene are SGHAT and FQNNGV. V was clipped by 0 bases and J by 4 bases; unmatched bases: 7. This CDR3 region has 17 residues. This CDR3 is CASSLDPGQGAWYEQYF. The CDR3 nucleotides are TGTGCCAGCAGCTTAGACCCGGGACAGGGGGCATGGTACGAGCAGTACTTC.

The CDR3 bases are TGTGCCAGCAGTTTGGAGACAGGGATCAATTACGAGCAGTACTTC. Amino acids: CASSLETGINYEQYF. This sequence joins TRBV6-5 and TRBJ2-5, with TRBD1 matching 7 bases. The J call may be incorrect, as the DNA end agrees better with TRBJ2-7. The CDR3 spans 15 residues. The V gene's germline CDR1 is MNHEY and CDR2 SVGAGI.

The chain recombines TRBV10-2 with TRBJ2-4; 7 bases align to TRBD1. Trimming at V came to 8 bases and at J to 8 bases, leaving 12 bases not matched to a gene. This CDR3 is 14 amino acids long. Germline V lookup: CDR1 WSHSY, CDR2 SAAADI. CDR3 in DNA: TGCGCCAGCCTACAGGGGCAACCCAGGGACATTCAGTACTTC. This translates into CASLQGQPRDIQYF.

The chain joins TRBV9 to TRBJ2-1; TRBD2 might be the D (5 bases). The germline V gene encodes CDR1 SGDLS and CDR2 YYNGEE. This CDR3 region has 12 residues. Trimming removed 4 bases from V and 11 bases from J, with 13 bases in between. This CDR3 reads CASSPDGVQQFF. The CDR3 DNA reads TGTGCCAGCAGCCCCGACGGGGTGCAGCAGTTCTTC.

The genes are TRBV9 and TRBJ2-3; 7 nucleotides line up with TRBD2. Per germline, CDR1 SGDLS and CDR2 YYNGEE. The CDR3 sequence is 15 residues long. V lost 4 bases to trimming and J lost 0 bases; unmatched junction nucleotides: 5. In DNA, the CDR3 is TGTGCCAGCAGCTCGACTAGCCGAAGCACAGATACGCAGTATTTT. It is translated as CASSSTSRSTDTQYF.

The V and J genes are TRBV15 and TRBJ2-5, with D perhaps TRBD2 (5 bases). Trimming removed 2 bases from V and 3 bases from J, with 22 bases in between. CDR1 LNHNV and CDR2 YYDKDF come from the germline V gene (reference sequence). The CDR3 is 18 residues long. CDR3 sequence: CATSRLLEAGLNEETQYF. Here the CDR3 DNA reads TGTGCCACCAGCAGACTACTGGAGGCAGGTCTTAACGAAGAGACCCAGTACTTC. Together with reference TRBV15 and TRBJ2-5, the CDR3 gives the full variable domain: DAMVIQNPRYQVTQFGKPVTLSCSQTLNHNVMYWYQQKSSQAPKLLFHYYDKDFNNEADTPDNFQSRRPNTSFCFLDIRSPGLGDTAMYLCATSRLLEAGLNEETQYFGPGTRLLVL.

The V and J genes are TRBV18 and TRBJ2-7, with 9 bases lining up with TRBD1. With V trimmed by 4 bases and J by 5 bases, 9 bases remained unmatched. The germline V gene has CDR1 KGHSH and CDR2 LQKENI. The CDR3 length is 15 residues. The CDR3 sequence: CASSRSGTGINEQYF. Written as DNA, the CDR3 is TGTGCCAGCTCACGATCCGGGACAGGGATCAACGAGCAGTACTTC. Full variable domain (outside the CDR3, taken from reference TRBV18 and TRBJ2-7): NAGVMQNPRHLVRRRGQEARLRCSPMKGHSHVYWYRQLPEEGLKFMVYLQKENIIDESGMPKERFSAEFPKEGPSILRIQQVVRGDSAAYFCASSRSGTGINEQYFGPGTRLTVT.

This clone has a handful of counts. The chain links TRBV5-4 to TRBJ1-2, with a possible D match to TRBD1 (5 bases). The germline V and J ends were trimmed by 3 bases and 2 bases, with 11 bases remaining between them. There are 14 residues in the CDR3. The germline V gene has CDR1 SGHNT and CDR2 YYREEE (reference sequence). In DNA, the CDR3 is TGTGCCAGCAGCTGGCGGACACTGAACTATGGCTACACCTTC. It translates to CASSWRTLNYGYTF.

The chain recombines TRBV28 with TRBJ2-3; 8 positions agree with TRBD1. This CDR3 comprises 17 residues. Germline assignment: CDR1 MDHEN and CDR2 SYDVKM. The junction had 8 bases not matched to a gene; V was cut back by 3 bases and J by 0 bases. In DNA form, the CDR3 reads TGTGCCAGCAGTTTTTTTACAGGGGGATTAAGCACAGATACGCAGTATTTT. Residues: CASSFFTGGLSTDTQYF.

The CDR3 protein is CASSLFQETQYF. CDR3 DNA sequence: TGTGCCAGCAGTCTGTTTCAAGAGACCCAGTACTTC. This chain links TRBV27 with TRBJ2-5, with D hard to call. Germline CDR1 and CDR2: MNHEY and SMNVEV (reference sequence). Trimming left V 5 bases short and J 2 bases short, with 6 bases between. The CDR3 sequence is 12 residues long.